The rows below give T cell receptor beta chains drawn from one sample of a study of Ad26.COV2.S vaccination and SARS-CoV-2 variants. The protocol was immunoSEQ multiplex PCR, while the TCRdb copy is restricted to in-frame clones and leaves out a portion. The sample yields about 680,000 clones, around 89% seen once. This specimen consisted of peripheral blood, obtained in a trial of Ad26.COV2.S vaccine versus placebo. These receptors originate from a person aged 18-60 years who received the Ad26.COV2.S COVID-19 vaccine or a placebo. Both conserved end residues are part of each CDR3. Fields, in order: J gene, V gene, CDR3 length, clone size, D gene, CDR3 DNA, CDR3 protein. The D gene is left open where the match is weak. Size is stated for part of the rows, as once, few or many counts, or as a class when the clone is expanded.

J: TRBJ1-4; V: TRBV6-5; length: 13; size: -; D: TRBD1; DNA: TGTGCCAGCAGTTTTACAGGGGATGAAAAACTGTTTTTT; CDR3: CASSFTGDEKLFF
J: TRBJ2-7; V: TRBV3-1/TRBV3-2; length: 14; size: -; D: -; DNA: TGTGCCAGCAGCCCGCGCGGAGGTAGGCACGAGCAGTACTTC; CDR3: CASSPRGGRHEQYF
J: TRBJ1-3; V: TRBV5-4; length: 15; size: -; D: -; DNA: TGTGCCAGCAGCTTGGCCGGGCCCTCTGGAAACACCATATATTTT; CDR3: CASSLAGPSGNTIYF
J: TRBJ2-7; V: TRBV11-2; length: 18; size: -; D: -; DNA: TGTGCCAGCAGCTTTTGGGTCCCAGCTAGCGTTAACTCCTACGAGCAGTACTTC; CDR3: CASSFWVPASVNSYEQYF
J: TRBJ1-2; V: TRBV6-5; length: 15; size: -; D: -; DNA: TGTGCCAGCAGTCGCAGTCTACAAGCTAACTATGGCTACACCTTC; CDR3: CASSRSLQANYGYTF
J: TRBJ2-7; V: TRBV19; length: 13; size: -; D: TRBD2; DNA: TGTGCCAGTAGTGCCGGGGGGGCAGGGCCCCAGTACTTC; CDR3: CASSAGGAGPQYF
J: TRBJ2-7; V: TRBV3-1/TRBV3-2; length: 15; size: -; D: -; DNA: TGTGCCAGCAGCCAAGTCAGGGCCCAAGCCTACGAGCAGTACTTC; CDR3: CASSQVRAQAYEQYF
J: TRBJ2-3; V: TRBV11-2; length: 18; size: once; D: TRBD2; DNA: TGTGCCAGCAGCTTAGCTTCCCCAGCGGGAATTAGCACAGATACGCAGTATTTT; CDR3: CASSLASPAGISTDTQYF
J: TRBJ1-2; V: TRBV2; length: 16; size: -; D: -; DNA: TGTGCCAGCAGATGGGACCCTACAGGGCGCGACTATGGCTACACCTTC; CDR3: CASRWDPTGRDYGYTF
J: TRBJ2-3; V: TRBV15; length: 16; size: -; D: TRBD2; DNA: TGTGCCACCAGCGAAAGACTAGCGGGAGGCACAGATACGCAGTATTTT; CDR3: CATSERLAGGTDTQYF
J: TRBJ2-3; V: TRBV3-1/TRBV3-2; length: 15; size: -; D: TRBD1; DNA: TGTGCCAGCAGCCGAACAGGGGGCGTCACAGATACGCAGTATTTT; CDR3: CASSRTGGVTDTQYF
J: TRBJ2-7; V: TRBV5-6; length: 13; size: -; D: -; DNA: TGTGCCAGCAGCCCGGCCGGACGATACGAGCAGTACTTC; CDR3: CASSPAGRYEQYF
J: TRBJ1-1; V: TRBV6-5; length: 14; size: once; D: TRBD1; DNA: TGTGCCAGCAGTTACTCGAACAGGGGGACTGAAGCTTTCTTT; CDR3: CASSYSNRGTEAFF
J: TRBJ2-7; V: TRBV9; length: 14; size: few; D: -; DNA: TGTGCCAGCAGCGTAGAACAGGGGGGGTACGAGCAGTACTTC; CDR3: CASSVEQGGYEQYF
J: TRBJ2-5; V: TRBV7-9; length: 15; size: -; D: TRBD2; DNA: TGTGCCAGCAGCCCCGGGACTAGCGCTGGGGAGACCCAGTACTTC; CDR3: CASSPGTSAGETQYF
J: TRBJ2-7; V: TRBV6-5; length: 15; size: -; D: -; DNA: TGTGCCAGCAGCTACGACCCCGACAGAACCTACGAGCAGTACTTC; CDR3: CASSYDPDRTYEQYF
J: TRBJ2-7; V: TRBV5-4; length: 15; size: -; D: TRBD2; DNA: TGTGCCAGCAGCCTCCCAGGTAGCGGGATATACGAGCAGTACTTC; CDR3: CASSLPGSGIYEQYF
J: TRBJ1-1; V: TRBV4-1; length: 15; size: -; D: -; DNA: TGCGCCAGCAGCCCCACTGCGGCGGAGAACACTGAAGCTTTCTTT; CDR3: CASSPTAAENTEAFF
J: TRBJ2-1; V: TRBV19; length: 15; size: -; D: TRBD1; DNA: TGTGCCAGTAGTGCCGAGGGGGCTGCCTACAATGAGCAGTTCTTC; CDR3: CASSAEGAAYNEQFF
J: TRBJ1-2; V: TRBV9; length: 14; size: -; D: TRBD1; DNA: TGTGCCAGCAGGTCTCAGGGGGTGATCTATGGCTACACCTTC; CDR3: CASRSQGVIYGYTF
J: TRBJ1-2; V: TRBV7-2; length: 14; size: few; D: -; DNA: TGTGCCAGCAGCTTATCGTACAGGGCTATTGGCTACACCTTC; CDR3: CASSLSYRAIGYTF
J: TRBJ2-3; V: TRBV19; length: 17; size: -; D: -; DNA: TGTGCCAGTAGTATAGTAAAAACACAGGGAGGCACAGATACGCAGTATTTT; CDR3: CASSIVKTQGGTDTQYF
J: TRBJ2-3; V: TRBV7-6; length: 16; size: -; D: TRBD2; DNA: TGTGCCAGCAGCTTAGCGCATGCGGGAGGGTTGCATACGCAGTATTTT; CDR3: CASSLAHAGGLHTQYF
J: TRBJ2-2; V: TRBV25-1; length: 11; size: -; D: -; DNA: TGTGCCAGGAACTACACCGGGGAGCTGTTTTTT; CDR3: CARNYTGELFF
J: TRBJ1-1; V: TRBV7-9; length: 13; size: -; D: -; DNA: TGTGCCAGCAGCCGACCGTCAGGTCTTGAAGCTTTCTTT; CDR3: CASSRPSGLEAFF
J: TRBJ2-7; V: TRBV19; length: 14; size: once; D: -; DNA: TGTGCCAGTAGTATAGTTACAGGGACCCACGAGCAGTACTTC; CDR3: CASSIVTGTHEQYF
J: TRBJ1-5; V: TRBV18; length: 14; size: -; D: -; DNA: TGTGCCAGCTCACCGGGGGGCCCCAATCAGCCCCAGCATTTT; CDR3: CASSPGGPNQPQHF
J: TRBJ2-3; V: TRBV6-6; length: 12; size: -; D: -; DNA: TGTGCCAGCAGTAGGAACACAGATACGCAGTATTTT; CDR3: CASSRNTDTQYF
J: TRBJ2-6; V: TRBV19; length: 14; size: -; D: -; DNA: TGTGCCAGTACCGCGAGCTCTGGGGCCAACGTCCTGACTTTC; CDR3: CASTASSGANVLTF
J: TRBJ2-2; V: TRBV24-1; length: 17; size: few; D: TRBD1; DNA: TGTGCCACCAGTGACCCGACAGGGGGCGTTAACACCGGGGAGCTGTTTTTT; CDR3: CATSDPTGGVNTGELFF
J: TRBJ1-5; V: TRBV11-2; length: 15; size: few; D: TRBD1; DNA: TGTGCCAGCAGCTTGGCCGGGACAGGGGATCAGCCCCAGCATTTT; CDR3: CASSLAGTGDQPQHF
J: TRBJ1-2; V: TRBV5-1; length: 14; size: once; D: -; DNA: TGCGCCAGCAGCTTCGGGGGGATTGGGGATGGCTACACCTTC; CDR3: CASSFGGIGDGYTF
J: TRBJ2-1; V: TRBV5-8; length: 13; size: -; D: TRBD2; DNA: TGTGCCAGCAGCTTATCGGCTAGCGGTGAGCAGTTCTTC; CDR3: CASSLSASGEQFF
J: TRBJ2-7; V: TRBV11-1; length: 15; size: -; D: -; DNA: TGTGCCAGCAGCTTAGGCTGGGAGGTGTCCTACGAGCAGTACTTC; CDR3: CASSLGWEVSYEQYF
J: TRBJ1-1; V: TRBV7-8; length: 14; size: -; D: -; DNA: TGTGCCAGCAGCTCCGGGACCGGGAGCACTGAAGCTTTCTTT; CDR3: CASSSGTGSTEAFF
J: TRBJ2-1; V: TRBV3-1/TRBV3-2; length: 13; size: -; D: -; DNA: TGTGCCAGCAGCCAATTCTCCGTCAATGAGCAGTTCTTC; CDR3: CASSQFSVNEQFF
J: TRBJ1-1; V: TRBV7-2; length: 15; size: -; D: -; DNA: TGTGCCAGCAGCTTAGTTGTGGGCACGGTCACTGAAGCTTTCTTT; CDR3: CASSLVVGTVTEAFF
J: TRBJ2-1; V: TRBV6-5; length: 14; size: -; D: TRBD2; DNA: TGTGCCAGTACTTTAGCGGGGGGACACAATGAGCAGTTCTTC; CDR3: CASTLAGGHNEQFF
J: TRBJ2-3; V: TRBV2; length: 14; size: -; D: TRBD2; DNA: TGTGCCAGCAGGGGCGGGGGGGTTGCAGATACGCAGTATTTT; CDR3: CASRGGGVADTQYF
J: TRBJ2-7; V: TRBV11-2; length: 14; size: -; D: TRBD1; DNA: TGTGCCAGCAGCTTCAGGACAGGGGGTTACGAGCAGTACTTC; CDR3: CASSFRTGGYEQYF
J: TRBJ1-2; V: TRBV6-5; length: 15; size: -; D: -; DNA: TGTGCCAGCAGTTACGGATTAGGGGGTGGCTACGGCTACACCTTC; CDR3: CASSYGLGGGYGYTF
J: TRBJ2-2; V: TRBV19; length: 14; size: -; D: -; DNA: TGTGCCAGTAGTATTCGGCCAGACACCGGGGAGCTGTTTTTT; CDR3: CASSIRPDTGELFF
J: TRBJ2-1; V: TRBV5-6; length: 17; size: once; D: TRBD2; DNA: TGTGCCAGCAGCCCGGTGGCTCCCTTGTGGGGGGGGAATGAGCAGTTCTTC; CDR3: CASSPVAPLWGGNEQFF
J: TRBJ1-5; V: TRBV24-1; length: 13; size: few; D: -; DNA: TGTGCCACCAGTCGGACAGGCAATCAGCCCCAGCATTTT; CDR3: CATSRTGNQPQHF
J: TRBJ2-4; V: TRBV2; length: 16; size: -; D: -; DNA: TGTGCCAGCTCGGGCAGGGGCCTAGTAGCCAAAAACATTCAGTACTTC; CDR3: CASSGRGLVAKNIQYF